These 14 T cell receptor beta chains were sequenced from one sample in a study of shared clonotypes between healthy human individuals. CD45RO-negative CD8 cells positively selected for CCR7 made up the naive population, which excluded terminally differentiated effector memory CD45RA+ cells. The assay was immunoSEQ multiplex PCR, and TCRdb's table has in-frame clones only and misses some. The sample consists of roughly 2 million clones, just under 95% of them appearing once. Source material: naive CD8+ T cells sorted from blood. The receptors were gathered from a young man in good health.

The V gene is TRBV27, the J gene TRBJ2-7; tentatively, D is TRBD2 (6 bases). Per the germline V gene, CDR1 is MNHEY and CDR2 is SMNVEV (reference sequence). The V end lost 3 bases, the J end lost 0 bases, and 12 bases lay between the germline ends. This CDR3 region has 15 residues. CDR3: CASSFGSGNSYEQYF. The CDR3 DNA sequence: TGTGCCAGCAGTTTCGGTAGCGGCAACTCCTACGAGCAGTACTTC.

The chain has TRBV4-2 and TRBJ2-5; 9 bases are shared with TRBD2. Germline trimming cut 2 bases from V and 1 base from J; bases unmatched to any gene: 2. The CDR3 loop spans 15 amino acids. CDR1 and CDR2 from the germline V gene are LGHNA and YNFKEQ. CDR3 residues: CASSQKRGAQETQYF. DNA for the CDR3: TGTGCCAGCAGCCAAAAGCGGGGGGCCCAAGAGACCCAGTACTTC.

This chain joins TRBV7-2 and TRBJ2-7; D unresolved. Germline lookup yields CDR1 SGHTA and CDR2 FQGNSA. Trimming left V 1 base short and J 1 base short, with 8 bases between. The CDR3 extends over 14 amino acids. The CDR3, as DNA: TGTGCCAGCAGCTTAGGATGGGATTCCTACGAGCAGTACTTC. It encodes CASSLGWDSYEQYF.

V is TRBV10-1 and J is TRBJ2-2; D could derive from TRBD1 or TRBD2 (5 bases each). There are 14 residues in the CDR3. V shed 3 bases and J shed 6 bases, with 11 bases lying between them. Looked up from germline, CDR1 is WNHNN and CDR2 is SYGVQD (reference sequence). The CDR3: CASSDLGVAGELFF. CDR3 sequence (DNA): TGCGCCAGCAGTGATCTGGGGGTCGCCGGGGAGCTGTTTTTT.

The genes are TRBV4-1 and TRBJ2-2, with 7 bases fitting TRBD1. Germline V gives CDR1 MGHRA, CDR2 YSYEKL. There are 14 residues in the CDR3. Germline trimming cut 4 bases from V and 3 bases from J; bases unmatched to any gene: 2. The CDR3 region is CASSPGQYTGELFF. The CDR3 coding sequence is TGCGCCAGCAGCCCGGGACAGTACACCGGGGAGCTGTTTTTT.

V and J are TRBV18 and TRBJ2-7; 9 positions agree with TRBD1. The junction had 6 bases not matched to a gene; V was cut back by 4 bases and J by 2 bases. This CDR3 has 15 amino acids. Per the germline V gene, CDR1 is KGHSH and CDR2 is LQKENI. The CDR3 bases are TGTGCCAGCTCACTCCCGGGACAGGGCCCCTACGAGCAGTACTTC. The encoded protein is CASSLPGQGPYEQYF.

CDR3 sequence: CASTPGQGYGYTF. CDR3 coding DNA: TGTGCCAGCACCCCAGGACAGGGATATGGCTACACCTTC. V gene TRBV28 combines with J gene TRBJ1-2; 8 bases are a match to TRBD1. J lost 5 bases, V lost 7 bases, and 6 bases had no gene match. The germline V gene encodes CDR1 MDHEN and CDR2 SYDVKM. This CDR3 comprises 13 residues.

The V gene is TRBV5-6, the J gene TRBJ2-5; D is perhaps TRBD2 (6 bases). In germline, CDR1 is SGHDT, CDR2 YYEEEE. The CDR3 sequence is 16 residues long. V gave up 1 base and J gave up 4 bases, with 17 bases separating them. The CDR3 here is CASSLFSGLTPETQYF. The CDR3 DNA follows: TGTGCCAGCAGCTTGTTTTCGGGACTCACCCCAGAGACCCAGTACTTC.

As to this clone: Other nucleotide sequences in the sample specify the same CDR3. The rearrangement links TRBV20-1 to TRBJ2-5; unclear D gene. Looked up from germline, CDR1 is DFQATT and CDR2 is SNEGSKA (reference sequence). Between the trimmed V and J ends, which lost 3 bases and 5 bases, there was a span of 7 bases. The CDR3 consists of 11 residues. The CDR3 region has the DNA TGCAGTGCTAGGGTCCGGGAGACCCAGTACTTC. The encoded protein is CSARVRETQYF.

The DNA for the CDR3 is TGTGCCAGCAACCGCGGACAGGGGTTAATCAATCAGCCCCAGCATTTT. It codes for CASNRGQGLINQPQHF. The chain combines TRBV28 with TRBJ1-5; 9 nucleotides align to TRBD1. Germline V CDR1 and CDR2: MDHEN, SYDVKM. V trimming: 7 bases; J trimming: 3 bases; junction bases outside the gene matches: 10. The CDR3 totals 16 residues.

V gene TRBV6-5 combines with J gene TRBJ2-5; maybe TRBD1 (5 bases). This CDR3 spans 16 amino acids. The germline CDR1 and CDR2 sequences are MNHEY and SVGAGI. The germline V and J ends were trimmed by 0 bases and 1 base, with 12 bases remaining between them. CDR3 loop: CASSYSVTAIQETQYF. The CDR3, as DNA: TGTGCCAGCAGTTACTCGGTGACAGCTATCCAAGAGACCCAGTACTTC.

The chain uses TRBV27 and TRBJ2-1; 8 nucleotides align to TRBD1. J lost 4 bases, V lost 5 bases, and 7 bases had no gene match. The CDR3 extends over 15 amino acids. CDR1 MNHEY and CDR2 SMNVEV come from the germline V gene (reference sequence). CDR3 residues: CASSTGQVSYNEQFF. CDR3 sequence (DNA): TGTGCCAGCAGTACGGGACAGGTCTCTTACAATGAGCAGTTCTTC.

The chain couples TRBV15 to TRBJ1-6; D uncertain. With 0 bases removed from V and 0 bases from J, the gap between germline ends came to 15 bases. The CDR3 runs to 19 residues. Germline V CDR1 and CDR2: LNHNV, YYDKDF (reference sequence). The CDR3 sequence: CATSRDSAVGISYNSPLHF. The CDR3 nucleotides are TGTGCCACCAGCAGAGATTCCGCTGTGGGGATCTCCTATAATTCACCCCTCCACTTT.

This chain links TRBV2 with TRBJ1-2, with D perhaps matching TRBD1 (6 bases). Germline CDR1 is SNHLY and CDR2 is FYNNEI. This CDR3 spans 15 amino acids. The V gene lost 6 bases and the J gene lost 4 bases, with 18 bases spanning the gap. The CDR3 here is CASRENRDKSYGYTF. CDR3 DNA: TGTGCCAGCAGAGAGAACAGGGACAAAAGCTATGGCTACACCTTC.